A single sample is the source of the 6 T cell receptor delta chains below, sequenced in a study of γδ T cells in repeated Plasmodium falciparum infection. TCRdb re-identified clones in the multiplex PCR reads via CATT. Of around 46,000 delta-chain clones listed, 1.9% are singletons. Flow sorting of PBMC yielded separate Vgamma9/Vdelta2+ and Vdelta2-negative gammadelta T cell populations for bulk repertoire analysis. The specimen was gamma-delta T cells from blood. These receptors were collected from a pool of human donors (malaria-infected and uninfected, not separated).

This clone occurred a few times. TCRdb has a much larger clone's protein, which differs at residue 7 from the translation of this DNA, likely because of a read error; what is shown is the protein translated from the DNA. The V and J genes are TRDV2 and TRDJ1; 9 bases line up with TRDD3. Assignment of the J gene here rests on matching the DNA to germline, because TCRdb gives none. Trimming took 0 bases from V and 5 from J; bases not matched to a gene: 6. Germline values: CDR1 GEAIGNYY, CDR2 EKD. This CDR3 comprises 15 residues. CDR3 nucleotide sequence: TGTGCCTGTGACACCGTGAAGGGGATACGGGATAAACTCATCTTT. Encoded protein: CACDTVKGIRDKLIF.

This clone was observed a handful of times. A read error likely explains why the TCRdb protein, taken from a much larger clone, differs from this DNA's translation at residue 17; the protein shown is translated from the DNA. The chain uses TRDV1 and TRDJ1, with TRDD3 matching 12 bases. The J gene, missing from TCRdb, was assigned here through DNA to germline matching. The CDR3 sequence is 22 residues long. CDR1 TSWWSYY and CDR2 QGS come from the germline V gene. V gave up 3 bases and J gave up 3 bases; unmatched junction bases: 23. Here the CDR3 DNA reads TGTGCTCTTGGGGACTCACGCCTTACGTACTGGGGGATACAAATCAGGGCCGATAAACTCATCTTT. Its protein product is CALGDSRLTYWGIQIRADKLIF.

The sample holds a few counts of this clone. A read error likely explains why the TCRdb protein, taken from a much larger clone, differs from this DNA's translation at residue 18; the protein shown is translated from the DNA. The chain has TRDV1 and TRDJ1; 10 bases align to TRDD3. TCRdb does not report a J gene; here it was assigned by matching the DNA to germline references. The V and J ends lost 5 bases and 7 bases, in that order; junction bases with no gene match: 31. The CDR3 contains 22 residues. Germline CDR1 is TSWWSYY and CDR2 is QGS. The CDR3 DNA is TGTGCTCTTGGGTCCCAGGCGGGATCCTACGAGGCGACTGGGGGATGCTCCGGTAAACTCATCTTT. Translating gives CALGSQAGSYEATGGCSGKLIF.

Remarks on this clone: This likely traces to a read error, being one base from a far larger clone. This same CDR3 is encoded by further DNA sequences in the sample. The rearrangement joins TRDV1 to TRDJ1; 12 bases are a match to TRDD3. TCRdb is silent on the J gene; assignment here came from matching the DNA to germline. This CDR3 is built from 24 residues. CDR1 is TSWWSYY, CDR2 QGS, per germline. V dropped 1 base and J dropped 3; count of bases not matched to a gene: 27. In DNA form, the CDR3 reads TGTGCTCTTGGGGAACGCGACTTCCTACGCCTGGGGGATACGCCCGGGGGGATAGCCGATAAACTCATCTTT. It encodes CALGERDFLRLGDTPGGIADKLIF.

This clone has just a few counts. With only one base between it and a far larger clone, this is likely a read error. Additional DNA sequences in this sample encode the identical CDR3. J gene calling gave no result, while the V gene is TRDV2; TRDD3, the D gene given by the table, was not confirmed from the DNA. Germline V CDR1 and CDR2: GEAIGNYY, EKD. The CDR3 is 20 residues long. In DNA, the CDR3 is TGTGCCTGTGACCCCTTATTACTGGGGGATACAGCTTCGTCGGCCGATAAGCTCATCTTT. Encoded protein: CACDPLLLGDTASSADKLIF.

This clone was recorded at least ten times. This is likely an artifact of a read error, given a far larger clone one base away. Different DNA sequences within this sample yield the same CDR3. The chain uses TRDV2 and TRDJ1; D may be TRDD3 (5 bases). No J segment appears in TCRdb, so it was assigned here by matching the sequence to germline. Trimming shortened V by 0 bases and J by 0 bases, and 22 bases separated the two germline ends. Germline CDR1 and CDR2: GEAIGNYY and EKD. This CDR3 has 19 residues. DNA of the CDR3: TGTGCCTGTGACACCGTCTCGGGGGGTTCCCCGAGCCACACCGATAAACTCATCTTT. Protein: CACDTVSGGSPSHTDKLIF.